This T cell receptor beta chain was sequenced for a study of early T cells in non-severe SARS-CoV-2 infection (dated by TCRdb to the early 2020s). Describing the broader study: Bulk RNA from unsorted whole blood was used for TCR sequencing, so alpha and beta chains could not be paired.

What the research found in general, with its limitations: Matching against VDJdb was skewed toward anti-spike CD8 responses, likely underestimated virus-specific expansions, and missed private and CD4 specificities.

Set within a cohort of healthcare workers in London, UK, this nested case-control study involved weekly PCR testing of nasopharyngeal swabs along with blood sampling. Between 23 and 31 March 2020, the week of the UK lockdown, healthcare workers were enrolled and then followed up weekly for as long as 16 weeks. A word on this clonotype: Its cognate antigen has yet to be identified. Base qualities are not provided; no much larger clone lies one nucleotide away.

According to the germline V gene, CDR1 reads SGHTA and CDR2 reads FQGTGA. V was cut back by 5 bases and J by 5 bases, leaving a gap of 12 bases between them. The CDR3 holds 13 amino acids from the cysteine to the phenylalanine. This entry keeps only the CDR3 DNA: 39 bases, framed from base 1. Receptor amplification or capture employed 5' RACE. The sequencer listed for this sample is NextSeq 500. In the TCR library protocol, unique molecular identifiers were attached to individual cDNA molecules to correct for PCR bias and sequencing error. TCR alpha and beta chains were both sequenced, and the abundances of alpha and beta sequences in each sample were closely correlated with each other. The published analysis was carried out like this. V gene, J gene and CDR3 annotation of TCR sequences was performed with Decombinator V4. TCRs were defined as expanded if a significant change between any two time points was detected under a Poisson model with p below 0.0001. TCR abundances were normalised to the total number of TCRs sequenced in each sample and reported as counts per million. MAIT TCRs were defined by TRAV1-2 paired with TRAJ12, TRAJ20 or TRAJ33, and iNKT TCRs by TRAV10 paired with TRAJ18. VDJdb, accessed on 1 November 2021, was searched for TCRs annotated for CMV, EBV and SARS-CoV-2, and TCRs annotated for more than one antigen were excluded. TCRdb trimmed public reads at Q25 via fastp, called clones via MiXCR and kept in-frame beta chains. Each CDR3 protein appears once, grouped with its most common genes and DNA. What appears here as the V and J calls and clone size reflects TCRdb's work, not the paper's. A total of more than 45,000 distinct CDR3 sequences appear in this sample, 13% of them only once. Jointly, the top ten make up about 10% of the sample.

The chain couples TRBV7-3 to TRBJ1-1; possibly the D gene is TRBD1, per 6 matching bases. The sequence came from an adult who was a healthcare worker with PCR-confirmed SARS-CoV-2 infection or an uninfected control (not recorded which). Material: whole blood. The CDR3 corresponds to CASSAYRETEAFF. The sequenced DNA is TGTGCCAGCAGCGCATACAGGGAAACTGAAGCTTTCTTT.